Below, one TCR beta chain is given with its context. Its specificity is unknown. The sample is drawn from a study of cytomegalovirus exposure and HLA in healthy donors. At the level of the study: Of the donors genotyped, a few hundred in all, 65% to 90% fell in the Caucasian-associated ancestry cluster. Overall study results and limits: Specific recognition of CMV antigens was confirmed in vitro for a few chains (all CMV-associated).

This CDR3 has 16 amino acids. V was clipped by 6 bases and J by 7 bases; unmatched bases: 14. Per germline, CDR1 MDHEN and CDR2 SYDVKM. The PCR employed 60 Vbeta primers together with 13 Jbeta primers. TCRdb's copy holds only in-frame clones and misses some; the assay was immunoSEQ multiplex PCR. The data hold 110,000 to 150,000 clones, with about four fifths observed a single time. Healthy bone marrow donors made up the donor group. The chain employs TRBV28 and TRBJ1-5, with TRBD1 matching 8 bases. The sequence derives from a man between 35 and 55 years old in good health and CMV-seropositive. Material: PBMCs. CDR3: CASSMGAGGIEQPQHF. CDR3 DNA: TGTGCCAGCAGCATGGGGGCAGGGGGCATCGAGCAGCCCCAGCATTTT. Full variable domain (missing parts from reference TRBV28 and TRBJ1-5): DVKVTQSSRYLVKRTGEKVFLECVQDMDHENMFWYRQDPGLGLRLIYFSYDVKMKEKGDIPEGYSVSREKKERFSLILESASTNQTSMYLCASSMGAGGIEQPQHFGDGTRLSIL.